The TCR beta chain described here comes from a study of shared clonotypes between healthy human individuals. Study-wide background: Each donor contributed plates that comprised three CD4 naive, three CD4 memory, two CD8 naive and one CD8 memory.

On this clone itself: Other DNA sequences from this sample encode an identical CDR3 as well.

Generated by immunoSEQ multiplex PCR, the TCRdb table keeps only in-frame clones and is missing some. The repertoire consists of 700,000 or so clones, with about two thirds occurring once and the leading ten covering less than 2%. Losses at the gene ends were 4 bases for V and 0 bases for J; bases not matched to a gene: 7. This CDR3 has 18 amino acids. Germline-derived CDR1 and CDR2 are LGHNA and YNFKEQ. This clonotype originated in a woman in her 30s in good health. The sample comprised memory CD4+ T cells sorted from blood. Specified subset: CD45RA-negative fraction. This chain uses TRBV4-2 with TRBJ2-3; 13 bases are a match to TRBD2. The CDR3 DNA is TGTGCCAGCAGCCCCTGGACTAGCGGGAGTTCAAGCACAGATACGCAGTATTTT. Translated, it gives CASSPWTSGSSSTDTQYF.